The 30 T cell receptor beta chains listed next were all sequenced from one sample in a study of shared clonotypes between healthy human individuals (TCRdb year 2020). For the CD8 naive samples, CD45RO-negative cells were positively selected for CCR7, yielding a CD45RA+CCR7+ population from which TemRA cells were excluded. Libraries were built with the immunoSEQ multiplex PCR assay. Held by TCRdb, this immuneACCESS table contains in-frame sequences only and omits some clones. Under half of the omission traces to an unresolved V gene where checked; the cause of the rest is unknown. The sample profile shows millions of clones; around 96% of them were found once. The ten biggest clones cover approximately 1.2% of the sample. The sample taken for sequencing was naive CD8+ T cells sorted from blood. This sample's cell subset or site label indicates: CD45RA+CCR7+. These receptors all come from a man between 18 and 35 years old in good health.

The genes are TRBV7-9 and TRBJ1-3; D is uncertain. The CDR3 runs to 14 residues. Germline assignment: CDR1 SEHNR and CDR2 FQNEAQ (reference sequence). Trimming cost V 7 bases and J 2 bases, with 12 bases left between them. The CDR3 loop is CASISGSAGNTIYF. CDR3 DNA: TGTGCCAGCATCTCGGGATCCGCTGGAAACACCATATATTTT. The whole variable domain, remainder taken from reference TRBV7-9 and TRBJ1-3, is DTGVSQNPRHKITKRGQNVTFRCDPISEHNRLYWYRQTLGQGPEFLTYFQNEAQLEKSRLLSDRFSAERPKGSFSTLEIQRTEQGDSAMYLCASISGSAGNTIYFGEGSWLTVV.

The V gene is TRBV9, the J gene TRBJ2-5; no firm D call. CDR3 size: 13 residues. The V and J ends lost 0 bases and 5 bases respectively, with 8 bases between them. Germline V CDR1 and CDR2: SGDLS, YYNGEE. The CDR3 nucleotides read TGTGCCAGCAGCGTAGGGGTGGGGGAGACCCAGTACTTC. Translated: CASSVGVGETQYF.

This rearrangement joins TRBV6-5 to TRBJ2-7; D may be TRBD1 (5 bases). The germline V and J ends were trimmed by 2 bases and 2 bases, with 10 bases remaining between them. The CDR3 is made up of 14 amino acids. Germline V gene lookup returns CDR1 MNHEY and CDR2 SVGAGI. Written as DNA, the CDR3 is TGTGCCAGCAGTTACCAGGGTGCAGCCTACGAGCAGTACTTC. Translating gives CASSYQGAAYEQYF.

The chain is built from TRBV10-1 and TRBJ2-7, with TRBD1 matching over 11 bases. V dropped 2 bases and J dropped 7; count of bases not matched to a gene: 22. CDR1 and CDR2 (germline): WNHNN, SYGVQD (reference sequence). The CDR3 consists of 20 residues. The CDR3 region is CASSEPEHTIGTGGVREQYF. The CDR3 DNA is TGCGCCAGCAGTGAGCCCGAGCACACTATAGGGACAGGGGGTGTTCGGGAGCAGTACTTC.

V gene TRBV18 combines with J gene TRBJ2-3; 7 positions agree with TRBD2. The CDR3 has 13 residues. V gave up 2 bases and J gave up 6 bases; unmatched junction bases: 2. From germline, CDR1 is KGHSH and CDR2 LQKENI. The CDR3, as DNA: TGTGCCAGCTCACCAAGGGAGGGCGATACGCAGTATTTT. Translating gives CASSPREGDTQYF.

This clone was counted a few times. A single base is all that separates this from a far larger clone, so a read error is likely. The CDR3 region has the DNA TGTGCCAGCAGTTTAGGGACAGGGAATGAGCAGTTCTTC. Residues: CASSLGTGNEQFF. The chain uses TRBV27 and TRBJ2-1; 9 positions match TRBD1. Germline V gene lookup returns CDR1 MNHEY and CDR2 SMNVEV (reference sequence). This CDR3 is 13 amino acids long. V shed 2 bases, J shed 7 bases, and the junction held 0 bases outside the gene matches.

The V call is TRBV27, the J call TRBJ2-7; 7 nucleotides match TRBD1. Trimming took 8 bases from V and 2 from J; bases not matched to a gene: 6. The CDR3 is 13 residues long. Germline assignment: CDR1 MNHEY and CDR2 SMNVEV (reference sequence). The CDR3: CASDRDRTYEQYF. DNA for the CDR3: TGTGCCAGCGACCGGGACAGAACCTACGAGCAGTACTTC.

The chain combines TRBV4-1 with TRBJ2-1; TRBD1 matches at 7 bases. Per the germline V gene, CDR1 is MGHRA and CDR2 is YSYEKL. The CDR3 length is 14 residues. After removal of 1 base from V and 10 bases from J, the junction contained 7 bases not matched to a gene. In nucleotides, the CDR3 is TGCGCCAGCAGCCAAGTCGATCAAGGGGGCGAGCAGTTCTTC. It codes for CASSQVDQGGEQFF.

V is TRBV29-1 and J is TRBJ1-2, with D unresolved. CDR1 SQVTM and CDR2 ANQGSEA come from the germline V gene. The V and J ends lost 1 base and 10 bases respectively, with 13 bases between them. The CDR3 totals 12 residues. CDR3 residues: CSVEGSRLDYTF. In nucleotides, the CDR3 is TGCAGCGTTGAAGGTTCCAGGTTAGACTACACCTTC.

The chain is built from TRBV4-1 and TRBJ2-7; 13 bases are shared with TRBD2. The CDR3 runs 16 residues. J was trimmed by 5 bases and V by 1 base; bases with no gene match: 5. Looked up from germline, CDR1 is MGHRA and CDR2 is YSYEKL. The CDR3 sequence is CASSQGLAGGSDEQYF. The CDR3 DNA follows: TGCGCCAGCAGCCAAGGACTAGCGGGAGGCTCTGACGAGCAGTACTTC.

This clone showed up just once. The V and J genes are TRBV7-2 and TRBJ1-6; 9 bases line up with TRBD1. Germline assignment: CDR1 SGHTA and CDR2 FQGNSA. This CDR3 spans 17 amino acids. Trimming removed 5 bases from V and 2 bases from J; junction bases left unmatched: 7. The CDR3 DNA reads TGTGCCAGCAGCGATAGACAGGGGGGTACCTATAATTCACCCCTCCACTTT. It encodes CASSDRQGGTYNSPLHF.

This sequence joins TRBV5-6 and TRBJ1-1; no firm D call. Trimming took off 3 bases at V and 6 bases at J, with 12 bases between the two ends. CDR3 length equals 13 residues. CDR1 SGHDT and CDR2 YYEEEE come from the germline V gene. CDR3 nucleotide sequence: TGTGCCAGCAGCTGGGCCCCCATCGCTGAAGCTTTCTTT. Protein: CASSWAPIAEAFF.

This clone was detected once. The chain combines TRBV4-1 with TRBJ2-1; no definite D call. Between the trimmed V and J ends, which lost 1 base and 5 bases, there was a span of 9 bases. CDR1 is MGHRA and CDR2 is YSYEKL in the germline V gene. The CDR3 spans 14 residues. CDR3: CASSQAPHHNEQFF. In DNA form, the CDR3 reads TGCGCCAGCAGCCAAGCCCCCCACCACAATGAGCAGTTCTTC.

This clone was seen a single time. The same CDR3 also results from other DNA sequences found in this sample. The chain recombines TRBV7-9 with TRBJ1-4; D remains ambiguous. V dropped 2 bases and J dropped 7 bases, with 5 bases sitting between them. In germline, CDR1 is SEHNR, CDR2 FQNEAQ (reference sequence). The CDR3 covers 12 residues. The CDR3, as DNA: TGTGCCAGCAGCTTATTAGGTGAAAAACTGTTTTTT. Translating it yields CASSLLGEKLFF.

The V gene is TRBV27, the J gene TRBJ2-7, with D maybe TRBD1 (7 bases). The CDR3 totals 17 residues. CDR1 is MNHEY, CDR2 SMNVEV, per germline (reference sequence). Between the trimmed V and J ends, which lost 1 base and 1 base, there was a span of 17 bases. CDR3 nucleotide sequence: TGTGCCAGCAGTTTATTAACCCCGACAGGGACTTCCTACGAGCAGTACTTC. Residues: CASSLLTPTGTSYEQYF.

The rearrangement joins TRBV28 to TRBJ2-3, with 9 nucleotides matching TRBD2. The length of the CDR3 is 15 residues. The germline gives CDR1 MDHEN, CDR2 SYDVKM. The V gene end was trimmed by 5 bases and the J gene end by 6 bases; junction bases not matched to a gene: 9. Here the CDR3 reads CASSGIAGVWDTQYF. The CDR3 nucleotides read TGTGCCAGCAGTGGGATAGCGGGAGTATGGGATACGCAGTATTTT.

The V and J genes are TRBV11-2 and TRBJ2-1; D may be TRBD2 (5 bases). Germline values: CDR1 SGHAT, CDR2 FQNNGV. This CDR3 contains 16 residues. V shed 5 bases and J shed 4 bases, with 18 bases lying between them. CDR3 protein: CASSPGETPIYNEQFF. The DNA of the CDR3 is TGTGCCAGCAGCCCCGGGGAGACGCCGATTTACAATGAGCAGTTCTTC.

The rearrangement links TRBV27 to TRBJ1-5, with a possible D match to TRBD1 (5 bases). Trimming stripped 0 bases from V and 6 bases from J, with 12 bases between. The CDR3 has 15 residues. Germline values: CDR1 MNHEY, CDR2 SMNVEV (reference sequence). The CDR3 loop reads CASSLSQGDGQPQHF. In nucleotides, the CDR3 is TGTGCCAGCAGTTTATCCCAGGGAGATGGTCAGCCCCAGCATTTT.

This clone was counted a single time. The chain couples TRBV2 to TRBJ1-4; D is possibly TRBD1 (6 bases). Germline V gene sequence: CDR1 SNHLY, CDR2 FYNNEI. Between the trimmed V and J ends, which lost 2 bases and 4 bases, there was a span of 14 bases. The CDR3 runs to 16 residues. CDR3: CASSEPPTGVNEKLFF. The CDR3, as DNA: TGTGCCAGCAGTGAACCCCCGACAGGAGTTAATGAAAAACTGTTTTTT.

In nucleotides, the CDR3 is TGCGCCAGCAGCCCGGGGACAGGGCGGGACACCGGGGAGCTGTTTTTT. Translating it yields CASSPGTGRDTGELFF. This sequence joins TRBV4-1 and TRBJ2-2; 9 nucleotides align to TRBD1. V lost 4 bases, J lost 3 bases, and 6 bases stayed unmatched. The CDR3 loop spans 16 amino acids. Germline CDR1 MGHRA, CDR2 YSYEKL.

This chain connects TRBV27 to TRBJ2-7; no reliable D call. Germline loops: CDR1 MNHEY, CDR2 SMNVEV (reference sequence). The V end lost 2 bases, the J end lost 3 bases, and 11 bases lay between the germline ends. The CDR3 spans 14 residues. In DNA, the CDR3 is TGTGCCAGCAGTTTAGGTCCTCTTCTCTACGAGCAGTACTTC. The encoded protein is CASSLGPLLYEQYF.

This chain links TRBV19 with TRBJ1-1, with 7 nucleotides matching TRBD1. CDR3 length: 15 amino acids. CDR1 is LNHDA and CDR2 is SQIVND in the germline V gene (reference sequence). Trimming cost V 7 bases and J 1 base; bases outside gene matches: 9. CDR3 sequence (DNA): TGTGCCAGTAACCCACAGGGGTGGGCGAACACTGAAGCTTTCTTT. Translated: CASNPQGWANTEAFF.

The rearrangement joins TRBV6-5 to TRBJ1-5, with 9 bases aligning to TRBD1. After removal of 6 bases from V and 9 bases from J, the junction contained 12 bases not matched to a gene. Germline V gives CDR1 MNHEY, CDR2 SVGAGI. The CDR3 contains 15 residues. CDR3 protein: CASSDRGESIPPQHF. The CDR3, as DNA: TGTGCCAGCAGCGACAGGGGGGAGTCTATACCGCCCCAGCATTTT.

The V and J genes are TRBV5-1 and TRBJ1-5; no definite D call. The CDR3 is 14 amino acids. V was clipped by 1 base and J by 7 bases, with 12 bases between them. CDR1 is SGHRS, CDR2 YFSETQ, per germline. The CDR3 DNA reads as TGCGCCAGCAGCTTGTTGGGGTCGGAACAGCCCCAGCATTTT. Translating gives CASSLLGSEQPQHF.

Here the CDR3 reads CATVGYDRMGYGYTF. The CDR3 coding sequence is TGTGCCACCGTGGGATATGACAGGATGGGCTATGGCTACACCTTC. This rearrangement joins TRBV27 to TRBJ1-2, with D maybe TRBD1 (6 bases). The germline V and J ends were trimmed by 10 bases and 4 bases, with 22 bases remaining between them. The CDR3 covers 15 residues. Germline V lookup: CDR1 MNHEY, CDR2 SMNVEV (reference sequence).

Comments on this clone: At one of its ends the junction is not consistent with the germline gene, which may arise from a read error. This chain links TRBV6-5 with TRBJ1-2; TRBD1 matches 8 bases. Germline V gives CDR1 MNHEY, CDR2 SVGAGI. CDR3 length: 15 residues. The CDR3 sequence is CASRYSPGTGYGYTF. In nucleotides, the CDR3 is TGTGCCAGCAGGTACTCCCCCGGGACAGGCTATGGCTACACCTTC.

The CDR3: CASSPGQGGPYEQYF. The CDR3 region has the DNA TGTGCCAGCAGCCCCGGACAGGGTGGCCCCTACGAGCAGTACTTC. The gene calls are TRBV7-2 and TRBJ2-7, with 8 bases identical to TRBD1. Trimming cost V 5 bases and J 2 bases; bases outside gene matches: 8. Germline-derived CDR1 and CDR2 are SGHTA and FQGNSA. CDR3 length equals 15 residues.

Note on this clone: Other DNA sequences of this sample code for an identical CDR3. This chain joins TRBV27 and TRBJ1-5; D is uncertain. This CDR3 has 13 amino acids. In germline, CDR1 is MNHEY, CDR2 SMNVEV (reference sequence). The V and J ends lost 3 bases and 1 base respectively, with 4 bases between them. The CDR3: CASSFESNQPQHF. In DNA form, the CDR3 reads TGTGCCAGCAGTTTCGAAAGCAATCAGCCCCAGCATTTT.

V and J are TRBV9 and TRBJ1-2; D not resolved. Trimming took 0 bases from V and 5 from J, leaving 8 bases between them. This CDR3 region has 13 residues. The germline gives CDR1 SGDLS, CDR2 YYNGEE. CDR3 bases: TGTGCCAGCAGCGTAGGCGTCCCTTATGGCTACACCTTC. Translating it yields CASSVGVPYGYTF.

This chain links TRBV6-5 with TRBJ1-1; no firm D call. The CDR3 has 14 amino acids. The germline CDR1 and CDR2 sequences are MNHEY and SVGAGI. V was shortened by 2 bases and J by 4 bases, with 11 bases between the two germline ends. CDR3 nucleotide sequence: TGTGCCAGCAGTTACGGGAGGGCTTCCACTGAAGCTTTCTTT. Translated, it gives CASSYGRASTEAFF.